The entry below gives a single TCR beta chain sequence along with its context. Profiling relied on immunoSEQ multiplex PCR, and the TCRdb table lists in-frame clones only, not all of them. The sample contains over 8,500 clones, 65% to 80% of which appear only once. Through week 26, nivolumab 3 mg/kg IV was given weeks 1, 4, 7, 10, then biweekly. This specimen comes from a study of ipilimumab plus nivolumab after autologous stem cell transplantation. The CDR3 has 15 amino acids. Between the trimmed V and J ends, which lost 2 bases and 0 bases, there was a span of 8 bases. CDR1 and CDR2 (germline): MDHEN, SYDVKM.

This sample comprised PBMCs, obtained in a trial of ipilimumab plus nivolumab as post-transplant consolidation. The V gene is TRBV28, the J gene TRBJ1-3; no reliable D call. This clonotype was sampled from a female donor with multiple myeloma. The CDR3 coding sequence is TGTGCCAGCAGTTTAGAGCGGATCTCTGGAAACACCATATATTTT. Residues: CASSLERISGNTIYF.